The 5 T cell receptor beta chains below all came from one sample that was sequenced in a study of T cell repertoires in cytomegalovirus infection. The antigens these receptors bind are not known. TCRdb re-called the reads through MiXCR, storing one row per CDR3 protein. The sample yields some 700,000 distinct CDR3 sequences, roughly 33% seen once. The sample was cultured PBMCs, taken from culture after CMV antigen stimulation. The origin of the receptors is a human donor in good health (CMV status not recorded). Some clones in this sample may be carry-over from other donors' samples.

DNA for the CDR3: TGTGCCAGCAGCCCCGTCGGTTCTGAAGCTTTCTTT. It is translated as CASSPVGSEAFF. The chain is built from TRBV7-9 and TRBJ1-1; D gene ambiguous. Trimming cost V 5 bases and J 6 bases, with 10 bases left between them. The CDR3 consists of 12 residues. Germline V gene data show CDR1 as SEHNR and CDR2 as FQNEAQ (reference sequence).

The table lists this clonotype with a few counts. The chain couples TRBV4-1 to TRBJ2-3; 11 nucleotides agree with TRBD2. The CDR3 has 18 amino acids. With 1 base clipped from V and 0 bases from J, the junction kept 6 bases outside the gene matches. Germline CDR1 MGHRA, CDR2 YSYEKL. This CDR3 is CASSQVGGTSGSTDTQYF. CDR3 coding DNA: TGCGCCAGCAGCCAAGTCGGCGGGACTAGCGGAAGCACAGATACGCAGTATTTT.

This clonotype was observed a single time. The chain couples TRBV27 to TRBJ2-7, with D perhaps being TRBD1 or TRBD2 (5 bases each). Germline CDR1 MNHEY, CDR2 SMNVEV (reference sequence). The CDR3 contains 19 residues. The V gene lost 8 bases and the J gene lost 0 bases, with 29 bases spanning the gap. Here the CDR3 DNA reads TGTGCCAGCTCCTTTCGTCGGGACGCCTGGTCACCCTCCTCCTACGAGCAGTACTTC. Amino acid sequence: CASSFRRDAWSPSSYEQYF.

This clonotype was counted a few times. The chain is built from TRBV4-1 and TRBJ2-1; 7 bases align to TRBD2. This CDR3 is built from 16 residues. Trimming at V came to 5 bases and at J to 8 bases, leaving 15 bases not matched to a gene. Germline CDR1 is MGHRA and CDR2 is YSYEKL. The CDR3 DNA is TGCGCCAGCAGCTTATTTTCGGGGGGTACAGGTGATGAGCAGTTCTTC. This sequence encodes CASSLFSGGTGDEQFF.

This clonotype was picked up a small number of times. J is TRBJ2-1 and V is TRBV20-1; D gene uncertain. CDR3 length: 11 residues. Germline V gene data show CDR1 as DFQATT and CDR2 as SNEGSKA (reference sequence). The CDR3 region has the DNA TGCAGCCCCGTCTTAAATAATGAGCAGTTCTTC. Encoded protein: CSPVLNNEQFF.